The present TCR beta chain was sequenced within a study of graft-versus-host responses after intestinal transplantation. About the study: Recipients got multivisceral, liver-intestinal, or isolated intestinal transplants.

Data came from immunoSEQ multiplex PCR; TCRdb stores just in-frame clones and leaves some out. The sample includes 73,000 or so clones, almost 90% of them seen just once. Regarding this clone: Its antigen is not identified.

CDR1 SGHDT and CDR2 YYEEEE come from the germline V gene. The CDR3 contains 18 residues. The J segment lost 1 base and the V segment lost 4 bases, leaving 14 bases of the junction unmatched. The sample consisted of unstimulated CD8+ T cells sorted from spleen or lymph node cells, taken before transplant. The chain combines TRBV5-6 with TRBJ1-5, with 7 positions matching TRBD1. The TCR sequence derives from a human donor who was the organ donor for an intestinal transplant. The CDR3 nucleotides read TGTGCCAGCAGCCTCTACAGGGGTTGGGGGTCGAGCAATCAGCCCCAGCATTTT. Translating gives CASSLYRGWGSSNQPQHF.